The 23 T cell receptor beta chains in this list originate from one sample, sequenced in a study of neurological immune-mediated disorders. TCRdb ran MiXCR on the 5' RACE reads and lists one entry per CDR3 protein. The sample carries tens of thousands of distinct CDR3 sequences, around a tenth recorded once. The sample taken for sequencing was CD4+ T cells from blood. These TCRs come from a woman aged 25-40 years with HTLV-1-associated myelopathy (HAM/TSP).

This clonotype was picked up many times. V is TRBV29-1 and J is TRBJ2-5; 8 nucleotides match TRBD1. J gave up 4 bases and V 4 bases, and 5 bases lay outside the gene matches. The CDR3 covers 13 residues. Germline lookup yields CDR1 SQVTM and CDR2 ANQGSEA. CDR3 coding DNA: TGCAGCGTTGGGACAGGGCGGGCAGAGACCCAGTACTTC. Translation: CSVGTGRAETQYF.

This clonotype has a count of ten or more. CDR3 amino acids: CASSLMGSTSTGELFF. Written as DNA, the CDR3 is TGTGCCAGCAGCTTAATGGGCAGTACTTCAACCGGGGAGCTGTTTTTT. The chain couples TRBV7-6 to TRBJ2-2; no reliable D call. The germline V and J ends were trimmed by 2 bases and 5 bases, with 15 bases remaining between them. Germline V CDR1 and CDR2: SGHVS, FNYEAQ. This CDR3 has 16 amino acids. Based on the CDR3 plus reference TRBV7-6 and TRBJ2-2, the full variable domain is GAGVSQSPRYKVTKRGQDVALRCDPISGHVSLYWYRQALGQGPEFLTYFNYEAQQDKSGLPNDRFSAERPEGSISTLTIQRTEQRDSAMYRCASSLMGSTSTGELFFGEGSRLTVL.

In its sample, this clonotype was seen many times. The gene calls are TRBV20-1 and TRBJ2-3; perhaps TRBD1 as D (6 bases). The germline CDR1 and CDR2 sequences are DFQATT and SNEGSKA (reference sequence). Trimming pared 3 bases from V and 4 bases from J, leaving 14 bases between. This CDR3 has 14 amino acids. The chain's CDR3 is CSASRQAWSDTQYF. CDR3 coding DNA: TGCAGTGCTAGTAGACAGGCTTGGTCAGATACGCAGTATTTT.

This clonotype was detected many times. The chain joins TRBV5-6 to TRBJ2-7, with unresolved D. V was shortened by 0 bases and J by 3 bases, with 1 base between the two germline ends. The CDR3 is made up of 11 amino acids. Germline V gene lookup returns CDR1 SGHDT and CDR2 YYEEEE. CDR3: CASSLVYEQYF. The CDR3 bases are TGTGCCAGCAGCTTGGTCTACGAGCAGTACTTC.

This clonotype was picked up many times. The rearrangement uses TRBV10-3 and TRBJ2-3, with 9 positions matching TRBD2. CDR3 length: 16 residues. V shed 6 bases and J 3 bases; nucleotides not matched to a gene: 10. CDR1 and CDR2 (germline): ENHRY, SYGVKD. The CDR3 sequence is CAIRNPSGALTDTQYF. In DNA form, the CDR3 reads TGTGCCATCAGGAACCCTAGCGGGGCCTTAACAGATACGCAGTATTTT.

This clonotype was seen ten or more times. J is TRBJ1-2 and V is TRBV6-1; the D is unclear. The CDR3 runs 16 residues. Deletions cut 1 base from V and 7 bases from J, with 19 bases between. Looked up from germline, CDR1 is MNHNS and CDR2 is SASEGT. The CDR3 reads CASSEGLGREAAGYTF. The DNA for the CDR3 is TGTGCCAGCAGTGAAGGGCTGGGCCGGGAGGCTGCTGGCTACACCTTC.

This clonotype was detected ten times or more. This rearrangement joins TRBV5-4 to TRBJ1-1, with TRBD1 matching 8 bases. V was clipped by 4 bases and J by 3 bases; unmatched bases: 8. From germline, CDR1 is SGHNT and CDR2 YYREEE (reference sequence). The CDR3 sequence is 15 residues long. For the CDR3, the DNA is TGTGCCAGCAGCGGGGGAGGACAGGGCTACACTGAAGCTTTCTTT. This translates into CASSGGGQGYTEAFF.

As regards this clonotype: This could be a read error, since a much larger clone is one nucleotide away. The chain is built from TRBV12-3 or TRBV12-4 and TRBJ1-1, with D possibly being TRBD1 (6 bases). The CDR3 spans 15 residues. CDR3 protein: CVSSEQGEGGTEAFF. Written as DNA, the CDR3 is TGTGTCAGCAGTGAACAGGGAGAAGGCGGCACTGAAGCTTTCTTT.

This clonotype was detected ten times or more. The rearrangement links TRBV7-2 to TRBJ1-2, with no clear D. V lost 1 base and J 7 bases, leaving 7 bases between the germline ends. Germline V CDR1 and CDR2: SGHTA, FQGNSA. This CDR3 has 12 residues. CDR3 sequence: CASSLEKSGYTF. CDR3 in DNA: TGTGCCAGCAGCTTAGAGAAAAGTGGCTACACCTTC.

This clonotype was found many times. This sequence joins TRBV27 and TRBJ1-2, with D unclear. The length of the CDR3 is 16 residues. The V end was cut by 0 bases, the J end by 3 bases, with 14 bases between. Per germline, CDR1 MNHEY and CDR2 SMNVEV (reference sequence). CDR3 DNA: TGTGCCAGCAGTTTATCAGGCACGTTCAGTGACTATGGCTACACCTTC. It yields the protein CASSLSGTFSDYGYTF.

This clonotype appeared many times. The chain is built from TRBV5-1 and TRBJ2-2, with D uncertain. From germline, CDR1 is SGHRS and CDR2 YFSETQ. V lost 2 bases to trimming and J lost 2 bases, with 7 bases between them. This CDR3 comprises 14 residues. The CDR3 region is CASSFMFNTGELFF. The CDR3 DNA follows: TGCGCCAGCAGCTTTATGTTTAACACCGGGGAGCTGTTTTTT.

In this sample, this clonotype turned up many times. CDR3: CASVNTGMNTEAFF. For the CDR3, the DNA is TGTGCCAGCGTGAACACAGGGATGAACACTGAAGCTTTCTTT. The genes are TRBV12-3 or TRBV12-4 and TRBJ1-1; D is perhaps TRBD1 (6 bases). The CDR3 covers 14 residues. Trimming pared 8 bases from V and 0 bases from J, leaving 13 bases between.

This clonotype was observed at least ten times. The chain couples TRBV20-1 to TRBJ1-1; D gene uncertain. The CDR3 sequence is 13 residues long. CDR1 is DFQATT, CDR2 SNEGSKA, per germline (reference sequence). Trimming pared 1 base from V and 7 bases from J, leaving 13 bases between. The DNA for the CDR3 is TGCAGTGCTAGAGGTTTCCTTTCAGGTGAAGCTTTCTTT. Translation gives CSARGFLSGEAFF.

This clonotype was seen many times. The CDR3 region is CASSMDRRADTQYF. CDR3 in DNA: TGCGCCAGCAGCATGGACAGGCGGGCAGATACGCAGTATTTT. The rearrangement joins TRBV5-1 to TRBJ2-3, with TRBD1 identical over 7 bases. V lost 4 bases and J lost 4; bases outside the gene matches: 6. The germline gives CDR1 SGHRS, CDR2 YFSETQ. The CDR3 consists of 14 residues.

This clonotype was found many times. The V gene is TRBV12-3 or TRBV12-4, the J gene TRBJ1-1; maybe TRBD1 (5 bases). V was trimmed by 9 bases and J by 1 base, leaving 9 bases between them. The CDR3 length is 12 residues. CDR3 residues: CASTRENTEAFF. CDR3 DNA: TGTGCCAGTACCAGGGAGAACACTGAAGCTTTCTTT.

This clonotype was recorded at least ten times. This chain connects TRBV5-1 to TRBJ1-1, with 7 bases matching TRBD1. V gave up 7 bases and J gave up 11 bases; unmatched junction bases: 20. Germline-derived CDR1 and CDR2 are SGHRS and YFSETQ. The CDR3 totals 15 residues. CDR3 residues: CASGATPQGIVGAFF. DNA of the CDR3: TGCGCCAGCGGGGCCACTCCACAGGGGATAGTAGGGGCTTTCTTT. Filled out from reference TRBV5-1 and TRBJ1-1, the complete variable domain reads KAGVTQTPRYLIKTRGQQVTLSCSPISGHRSVSWYQQTPGQGLQFLFEYFSETQRNKGNFPGRFSGRQFSNSRSEMNVSTLELGDSALYLCASGATPQGIVGAFFGQGTRLTVV.

This clonotype has a count of ten or more. This chain connects TRBV20-1 to TRBJ2-3, with a possible D match to TRBD1 (7 bases). Between the trimmed V and J ends, which lost 0 bases and 4 bases, there was a span of 17 bases. Germline V gives CDR1 DFQATT, CDR2 SNEGSKA (reference sequence). The CDR3 has 16 amino acids. The CDR3 coding sequence is TGCAGTGCTAGAGATTTCAGGGGGGCCTTCGCAGATACGCAGTATTTT. Translation gives CSARDFRGAFADTQYF.

This clonotype was seen at least ten times. The chain joins TRBV20-1 to TRBJ1-3; unclear D gene. Germline lookup yields CDR1 DFQATT and CDR2 SNEGSKA (reference sequence). Trimming removed 4 bases from V and 3 bases from J, with 10 bases in between. The length of the CDR3 is 13 residues. The CDR3 reads CSANRQDGNTIYF. CDR3 bases: TGCAGTGCTAATCGTCAAGATGGAAACACCATATATTTT.

In this sample, this clonotype turned up many times. This chain links TRBV20-1 with TRBJ2-3; no clear D. The CDR3 is 14 residues long. Trimming left V 2 bases short and J 2 bases short, with 11 bases between. The germline V gene encodes CDR1 DFQATT and CDR2 SNEGSKA (reference sequence). The CDR3 nucleotides read TGCAGTGCTAGACCGTCGCGGACCACAGATACGCAGTATTTT. Translated: CSARPSRTTDTQYF.

This clonotype showed up many times. This chain connects TRBV20-1 to TRBJ1-2; D remains ambiguous. Germline loops: CDR1 DFQATT, CDR2 SNEGSKA (reference sequence). Trimming shortened V by 3 bases and J by 7 bases, and 6 bases separated the two germline ends. CDR3 length: 10 residues. The CDR3: CSARLGGYTF. As DNA, the CDR3 is TGCAGTGCTAGGTTGGGTGGCTACACCTTC.

This clonotype was seen repeatedly, ten times or more. The chain uses TRBV12-3 or TRBV12-4 and TRBJ2-6, with no clear D. V lost 8 bases and J 0 bases, leaving 2 bases between the germline ends. This CDR3 comprises 12 residues. The CDR3 bases are TGTGCCAGCGGCTCTGGGGCCAACGTCCTGACTTTC. Translating gives CASGSGANVLTF.

There are many counts of this clonotype. The chain links TRBV20-1 to TRBJ2-1; the match to TRBD2 covers 9 bases. CDR1 DFQATT and CDR2 SNEGSKA come from the germline V gene (reference sequence). CDR3 size: 17 residues. Trimming took 1 base from V and 4 from J; bases not matched to a gene: 11. CDR3 coding DNA: TGCAGTGCTAGAGGGTCACTGGCGGGGGGGCAGTACAATGAGCAGTTCTTC. As protein: CSARGSLAGGQYNEQFF.

This clonotype came up many times. The V and J genes are TRBV5-1 and TRBJ2-3, with 9 bases aligning to TRBD2. This CDR3 contains 15 residues. The J segment lost 1 base and the V segment lost 4 bases, leaving 4 bases of the junction unmatched. Germline CDR1 reads SGHRS; CDR2 reads YFSETQ. The CDR3 DNA follows: TGCGCCAGCAGCGCTAGCGGGGTAGGCACAGATACGCAGTATTTT. Its protein product is CASSASGVGTDTQYF.